This T cell receptor (beta chain) was profiled in a study of T cells in Graves' hyperthyroidism and ophthalmopathy. Thyroid ultrasound, orbital computed tomography, clinical symptoms, and serum thyroxine and TRAb underpinned diagnoses. At least ten counts were recorded for this clonotype. Researchers amplified the TCR beta CDR3 regions from RNA transcripts. When the TCR CDR3 underwent first-round RT-PCR, the HTBI primer set was used. TCRdb processed the multiplex PCR reads anew with MiXCR; each CDR3 protein has one entry. The profile covers hundreds of thousands of distinct CDR3 sequences, with 12% to 15% appearing a single time and roughly 19% taken by the ten largest. The V and J ends lost 6 bases and 1 base respectively, with 14 bases between them. This CDR3 comprises 15 residues.

The chain employs TRBV12-3 or TRBV12-4 and TRBJ2-3; D assignment may be TRBD1 or TRBD2 (5 bases each). This receptor was identified in a woman aged 55 to 70 with Graves' ophthalmopathy. The material sequenced was blood. CDR3 in amino acids: CASRGVSIGTDTQYF. CDR3 sequence (DNA): TGTGCCAGCAGGGGGGTTTCTATTGGCACAGATACGCAGTATTTT.